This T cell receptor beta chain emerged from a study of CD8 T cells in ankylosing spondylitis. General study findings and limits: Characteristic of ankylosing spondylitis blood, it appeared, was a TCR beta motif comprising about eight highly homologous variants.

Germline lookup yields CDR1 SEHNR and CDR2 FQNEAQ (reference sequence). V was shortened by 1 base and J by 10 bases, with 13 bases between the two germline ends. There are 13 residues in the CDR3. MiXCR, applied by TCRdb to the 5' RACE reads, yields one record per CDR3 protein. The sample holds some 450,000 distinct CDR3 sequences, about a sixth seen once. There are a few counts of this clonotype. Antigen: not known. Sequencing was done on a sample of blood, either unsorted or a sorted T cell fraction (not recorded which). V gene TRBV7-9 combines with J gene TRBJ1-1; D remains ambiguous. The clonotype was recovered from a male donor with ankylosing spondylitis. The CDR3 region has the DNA TGTGCCAGCAGCTTAGTATCGGGGTTGGGAGCTTTCTTT. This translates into CASSLVSGLGAFF.